This T cell receptor beta chain was found in a study of CD8 T cells in ankylosing spondylitis. V lost 3 bases and J lost 5; bases outside the gene matches: 8. The CDR3 is made up of 15 amino acids. TCRdb reanalysed the 5' RACE reads using MiXCR and keeps one entry per CDR3 protein. The repertoire holds some 340,000 distinct CDR3 sequences, with approximately 15% as singletons. This clonotype came up a few times. The chain carries TRBV12-3 or TRBV12-4 and TRBJ2-5; 8 positions agree with TRBD2. The sequenced material came from blood, either unsorted or a sorted T cell fraction (not recorded which). The receptor was derived from a male donor with ankylosing spondylitis or in good health (not recorded which). This chain's CDR3 is CASSFGGAVGETQYF. The CDR3 nucleotides read TGTGCCAGCAGTTTCGGGGGGGCCGTCGGGGAGACCCAGTACTTC.